What follows are 14 T cell receptor beta chains derived from one specimen sequenced in a study of blood T cell repertoires in COVID-19. TCRdb keeps only in-frame clones here, not all; method: immunoSEQ multiplex PCR. The sample lists roughly 190,000 clones; about 80% were seen once. The sequenced sample consisted of peripheral blood. The receptors were gathered from a human donor with acute or convalescent COVID-19. The donor label of this sample is uncertain.

V and J are TRBV10-3 and TRBJ2-7, with TRBD2 identical over 7 bases. J was trimmed by 4 bases and V by 8 bases; bases with no gene match: 5. This CDR3 contains 12 residues. Germline loops: CDR1 ENHRY, CDR2 SYGVKD. The CDR3 region has the DNA TGTGCCATCGGTCCGGGGGGTTACGAGCAGTACTTC. Translated: CAIGPGGYEQYF.

The V gene is TRBV13, the J gene TRBJ2-2, with 7 bases lining up with TRBD1. Trimming at V came to 5 bases and at J to 4 bases, leaving 10 bases not matched to a gene. CDR1 PRHDT and CDR2 FYEKMQ come from the germline V gene (reference sequence). The CDR3 has 16 amino acids. CDR3 sequence: CASSTRQGLGTGELFF. The CDR3 DNA is TGTGCCAGCAGCACTCGACAGGGTTTGGGCACCGGGGAGCTGTTTTTT.

This chain links TRBV19 with TRBJ1-1; D is ambiguous. The germline V gene has CDR1 LNHDA and CDR2 SQIVND (reference sequence). The CDR3 is 13 residues long. Between the trimmed V and J ends, which lost 5 bases and 1 base, there was a span of 8 bases. CDR3 sequence: CASSGEANTEAFF. The DNA of the CDR3 is TGTGCCAGTAGTGGGGAGGCGAACACTGAAGCTTTCTTT.

The rearrangement links TRBV5-1 to TRBJ1-1; 7 nucleotides line up with TRBD1. The germline gives CDR1 SGHRS, CDR2 YFSETQ. Trimming removed 4 bases from V and 5 bases from J; junction bases left unmatched: 8. The CDR3 runs 14 residues. The CDR3 DNA sequence: TGCGCCAGCAGCAGATCAGACAGGGAGACTGAAGCTTTCTTT. It translates to CASSRSDRETEAFF.

This rearrangement joins TRBV5-1 to TRBJ2-6, with D possibly matching TRBD1 (6 bases). The CDR3 has 15 residues. V lost 3 bases, J lost 4 bases, and 11 bases lay in between. Germline V gene sequence: CDR1 SGHRS, CDR2 YFSETQ. For the CDR3, the DNA is TGCGCCAGCAGCTCCGACAGGACAGGGGCCAACGTCCTGACTTTC. Encoded protein: CASSSDRTGANVLTF.

The chain uses TRBV3-1 (or the pseudogene TRBV3-2) and TRBJ2-7; 9 nucleotides match TRBD2. After removal of 4 bases from V and 2 bases from J, the junction contained 6 bases not matched to a gene. The CDR3 spans 15 residues. Germline CDR1 and CDR2: LGHDT and YNNKEL (reference sequence). Here the CDR3 reads CASSPKAGGPYEQYF. The DNA for the CDR3 is TGTGCCAGCAGCCCAAAAGCGGGGGGACCCTACGAGCAGTACTTC.

V and J are TRBV7-6 and TRBJ1-5; D call uncertain. This CDR3 has 14 residues. CDR1 and CDR2 from the germline V gene are SGHVS and FNYEAQ. V was clipped by 1 base and J by 1 base, with 5 bases between them. The CDR3 nucleotides are TGTGCCAGCAGCTTAGGCCGGAGCAATCAGCCCCAGCATTTT. This sequence encodes CASSLGRSNQPQHF. Using reference TRBV7-6 and TRBJ1-5 for the parts outside the CDR3, the full variable domain is GAGVSQSPRYKVTKRGQDVALRCDPISGHVSLYWYRQALGQGPEFLTYFNYEAQQDKSGLPNDRFSAERPEGSISTLTIQRTEQRDSAMYRCASSLGRSNQPQHFGDGTRLSIL.

The rearrangement joins TRBV11-2 to TRBJ1-6; the D gene is possibly TRBD1 (5 bases). This CDR3 comprises 15 residues. Germline values: CDR1 SGHAT, CDR2 FQNNGV. Trimming removed 0 bases at V and 8 bases at J, with 11 bases between. CDR3 loop: CASSLEGRGDSPLHF. Written as DNA, the CDR3 is TGTGCCAGCAGCTTAGAGGGGCGTGGTGATTCACCCCTCCACTTT.

This clone appeared once. The rearrangement uses TRBV19 and TRBJ1-1, with D possibly TRBD1 on 5 matching bases. This CDR3 contains 17 residues. The V end lost 4 bases, the J end lost 4 bases, and 22 bases lay between the germline ends. Germline V CDR1 and CDR2: LNHDA, SQIVND (reference sequence). CDR3 DNA: TGTGCCAGTAGTACCCTCGGGGGTAAGGGAAAGGGCACTGAAGCTTTCTTT. Residues: CASSTLGGKGKGTEAFF.

The genes are TRBV3-1 (or the pseudogene TRBV3-2) and TRBJ2-3; 8 nucleotides agree with TRBD2. Germline V gene data show CDR1 as LGHDT and CDR2 as YNNKEL (reference sequence). Losses at the gene ends were 5 bases for V and 3 bases for J; bases not matched to a gene: 16. The CDR3 contains 18 residues. CDR3 sequence: CASSLEAPSGRWTDTQYF. The DNA of the CDR3 is TGTGCCAGCAGCTTAGAAGCCCCGAGCGGGAGATGGACAGATACGCAGTATTTT.

The V call is TRBV5-1, the J call TRBJ2-7; 7 bases fit TRBD2. Looked up from germline, CDR1 is SGHRS and CDR2 is YFSETQ. V dropped 4 bases and J dropped 2; count of bases not matched to a gene: 3. CDR3 size: 13 residues. DNA of the CDR3: TGCGCCAGCAGCCAAGGACTAGCCTACGAGCAGTACTTC. It yields the protein CASSQGLAYEQYF.

This rearrangement joins TRBV12-3 or TRBV12-4 to TRBJ1-1; possibly TRBD1 for D (5 bases). The CDR3 totals 13 residues. The V and J ends lost 6 bases and 1 base respectively, with 9 bases between them. The CDR3 DNA sequence: TGTGCCAGCAGGATTACAGGGAACACTGAAGCTTTCTTT. Its translation is CASRITGNTEAFF.

The V gene is TRBV19, the J gene TRBJ1-5; 7 nucleotides line up with TRBD1. V dropped 6 bases and J dropped 7; count of bases not matched to a gene: 6. The CDR3 consists of 13 residues. Germline V gene lookup returns CDR1 LNHDA and CDR2 SQIVND (reference sequence). CDR3 sequence: CASRKGAGQPQHF. In DNA, the CDR3 is TGTGCCAGTAGGAAGGGGGCAGGGCAGCCCCAGCATTTT.

The gene calls are TRBV30 and TRBJ2-3, with D possibly matching TRBD1 (5 bases). V was pared by 0 bases and J by 4 bases, with 14 bases between. There are 15 residues in the CDR3. Germline loops: CDR1 GTSNPN, CDR2 SVGIG (reference sequence). The CDR3 coding sequence is TGTGCCTGGAGTGTCCAGGGTGGTGTGGCAGATACGCAGTATTTT. Protein product: CAWSVQGGVADTQYF.